One and the same sample provided the 5 T cell receptor beta chains below, sequenced in a study of OX40 agonist ivuxolimab in advanced cancers. Clones were sequenced by immunoSEQ multiplex PCR, and TCRdb holds only the in-frame ones, with some missing. The repertoire holds some 42,000 clones, approximately 86% seen once, with about a fifth in the top ten. The sample was CD4+ or CD8+ T cells sorted from blood, taken in a trial of the OX40 agonist ivuxolimab. These receptors originate from an adult with an advanced solid tumor such as melanoma, head and neck, liver or kidney cancer.

V usage is TRBV5-1 and J usage is TRBJ2-6, with TRBD1 identical over 10 bases. Per the germline V gene, CDR1 is SGHRS and CDR2 is YFSETQ. The CDR3 is 16 residues long. Trimming removed 4 bases from V and 2 bases from J; junction bases left unmatched: 3. The CDR3 coding sequence is TGCGCCAGCAGCACCGGGACAGGGGCTGGGGCCAACGTCCTGACTTTC. Its translation is CASSTGTGAGANVLTF.

This clone is a singleton in its sample. The genes are TRBV27 and TRBJ2-7; 8 bases fit TRBD1. Per germline, CDR1 MNHEY and CDR2 SMNVEV (reference sequence). With V trimmed by 5 bases and J by 5 bases, 8 bases remained unmatched. The CDR3 has 14 amino acids. CDR3 bases: TGTGCCAGCAGTGCCGGACAGGGATATCACGAGCAGTACTTC. Translating gives CASSAGQGYHEQYF.

V and J are TRBV29-1 and TRBJ1-2; D not certain. The V gene's germline CDR1 is SQVTM and CDR2 ANQGSEA. Trimming pared 0 bases from V and 2 bases from J, leaving 7 bases between. This CDR3 is built from 13 residues. CDR3 sequence reads: CSVEDYGNYGYTF. CDR3 DNA: TGCAGCGTTGAAGATTACGGGAACTATGGCTACACCTTC. The full variable domain, its missing parts supplied by reference TRBV29-1 and TRBJ1-2, is SAVISQKPSRDICQRGTSLTIQCQVDSQVTMMFWYRQQPGQSLTLIATANQGSEATYESGFVIDKFPISRPNLTFSTLTVSNMSPEDSSIYLCSVEDYGNYGYTFGSGTRLTVV.

The genes are TRBV4-3 and TRBJ1-3; D gene unclear. Trimming took off 4 bases at V and 0 bases at J, with 7 bases between the two ends. Per germline, CDR1 LGHNA and CDR2 YSLEER. CDR3 length: 14 residues. Here the CDR3 reads CASSPGRSGNTIYF. Here the CDR3 DNA reads TGCGCCAGCAGCCCGGGCCGCTCTGGAAACACCATATATTTT.

The V call is TRBV11-2, the J call TRBJ2-3; D may be TRBD1 (6 bases). CDR3 size: 12 residues. Per germline, CDR1 SGHAT and CDR2 FQNNGV. V gave up 4 bases and J gave up 7 bases, with 9 bases separating them. CDR3 in amino acids: CASSYRENTQYF. CDR3 coding DNA: TGTGCCAGCAGCTACAGGGAGAATACGCAGTATTTT.